This TCR beta chain was captured in a study of spatial heterogeneity in lung cancer. Comments on this clonotype: This beta chain is an unintended read in a library built for alpha chains; its size means little.

MiXCR was run by TCRdb on the 5' RACE reads, yielding one entry per CDR3 protein. The data contain 3,800 or so distinct CDR3 sequences, approximately 55% of them seen just once; the ten biggest clones take up over 60%. CDR3 length: 16 residues. Trimming cost V 7 bases and J 4 bases; bases outside gene matches: 15. Germline V gene sequence: CDR1 SNHLY, CDR2 FYNNEI. Time point here: sample taken at primary tumor resection. No cell sorting; template was whole RNA from tumor, lung tissue or PBMC. There were 75 or so donors, all of them untreated patients with early-stage non-small cell lung cancer. The V gene is TRBV2, the J gene TRBJ2-5, with 7 bases that match TRBD2. The sample consisted of PBMCs, taken at surgery. The source of this sequence is a female donor with early-stage non-small cell lung cancer. The CDR3: CASTSGGAPDVETQYF. In nucleotides, the CDR3 is TGTGCCAGCACCTCGGGGGGAGCCCCAGACGTAGAGACCCAGTACTTC.